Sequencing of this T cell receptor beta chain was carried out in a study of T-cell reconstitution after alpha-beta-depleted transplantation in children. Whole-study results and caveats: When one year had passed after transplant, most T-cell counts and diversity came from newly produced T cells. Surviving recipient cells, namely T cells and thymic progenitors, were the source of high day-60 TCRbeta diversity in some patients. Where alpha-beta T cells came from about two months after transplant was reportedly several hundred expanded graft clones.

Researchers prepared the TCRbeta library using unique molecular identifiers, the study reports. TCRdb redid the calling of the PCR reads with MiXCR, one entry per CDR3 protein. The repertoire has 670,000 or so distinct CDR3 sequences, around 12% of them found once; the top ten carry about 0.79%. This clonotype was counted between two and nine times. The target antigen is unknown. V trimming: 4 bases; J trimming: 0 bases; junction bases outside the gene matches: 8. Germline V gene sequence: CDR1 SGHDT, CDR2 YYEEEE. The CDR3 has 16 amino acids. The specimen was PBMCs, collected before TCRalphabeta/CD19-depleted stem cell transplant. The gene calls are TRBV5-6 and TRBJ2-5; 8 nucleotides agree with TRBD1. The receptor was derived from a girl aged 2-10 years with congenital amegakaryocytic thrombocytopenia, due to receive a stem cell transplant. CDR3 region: CASSDTGQANQETQYF. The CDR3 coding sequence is TGTGCCAGCAGCGATACGGGACAGGCAAACCAAGAGACCCAGTACTTC.